These 27 T cell receptor beta chains were all obtained from the same sample, sequenced in a study of vaccination and CD4 T cells after COVID-19 (dated by TCRdb to between 2020 and 2023). What the treatment or condition label conveys for this sample: approximately 9-day PBMC culture with coronavirus spike peptide pools or control peptides (ViraFEST assay). For these TCRs, the target antigens are not known. Library generation was performed with PCR. TCRdb lists the instrument as Illumina iSeq 100. DNA from cultured CD4+ T cells was subjected to TCR sequencing with the Oncomine TCR Beta short-read assay at the Johns Hopkins FTIC core. TCRdb reanalyzed the raw reads on its own, using fastp at Q25 for trimming and MiXCR for clone calling, and kept in-frame beta chains. Rows with a matching CDR3 protein are joined into one entry that keeps the most common DNA and genes. This sample comprises 15,000 to 20,000 distinct CDR3 sequences, 51% of them detected only once. About 10% of the sample is taken by the ten largest.

Sequences were derived from CD4+ T cells from blood, cultured in vitro, sampled before SARS-CoV-2 vaccination. The source is a human donor who had recovered from COVID-19.

In its sample, this clonotype was seen once. The junction differs from germline at one of its ends, possibly a read error. The chain couples TRBV7-7 to TRBJ1-3; D ambiguous. Germline-derived CDR1 and CDR2 are SSHAT and FNYEAQ (reference sequence). The CDR3 is 13 residues long. The CDR3 spells CASSLASGDTIYF. The CDR3 coding sequence is TGTGCTAGCAGCTTAGCGAGTGGAGACACCATATATTTT. The entire variable domain, with the rest obtained from reference TRBV7-7 and TRBJ1-3, is as follows: GAGVSQSPRYKVTKRGQDVTLRCDPISSHATLYWYQQALGQGPEFLTYFNYEAQPDKSGLPSDRFSAERPEGSISTLTIQRTEQRDSAMYRCASSLASGDTIYFGEGSWLTVV.

This clonotype was detected a few times. The chain couples TRBV30 to TRBJ1-5, with D maybe TRBD1 (5 bases). Trimming removed 4 bases from V and 2 bases from J, with 6 bases in between. The CDR3 spans 12 residues. CDR1 is GTSNPN, CDR2 SVGIG, per germline (reference sequence). CDR3 in amino acids: CAWTTGNQPQHF. For the CDR3, the DNA is TGTGCCTGGACGACAGGCAATCAGCCCCAGCATTTT.

The rearrangement links TRBV6-4 to TRBJ2-1, with TRBD2 matching 12 bases. V shed 0 bases, J shed 6 bases, and the junction held 0 bases outside the gene matches. The CDR3 consists of 15 residues. Germline CDR1 and CDR2: MRHNA and SNTAGT. DNA of the CDR3: TGTGCCAGCAGTGACTCGACTAGCGGGAGCAATGAGCAGTTCTTC. Protein: CASSDSTSGSNEQFF.

V usage is TRBV10-3 and J usage is TRBJ1-2; the D is unclear. Germline CDR1 ENHRY, CDR2 SYGVKD. With 0 bases removed from V and 0 bases from J, the gap between germline ends came to 2 bases. This CDR3 spans 13 amino acids. As DNA, the CDR3 is TGTGCCATCAGTGAGTCGACTAACTATGGCTACACCTTC. Its protein product is CAISESTNYGYTF.

The V call is TRBV29-1, the J call TRBJ2-3, with 9 positions matching TRBD2. CDR3 size: 13 residues. V dropped 6 bases and J dropped 4; count of bases not matched to a gene: 5. The V gene's germline CDR1 is SQVTM and CDR2 ANQGSEA. CDR3 loop: CSVRSSGADTQYF. CDR3 nucleotides: TGCAGCGTAAGATCTAGCGGGGCAGATACGCAGTATTTT.

About this clonotype itself: A read error may produce the germline difference seen at one junction end. The chain joins TRBV6-5 to TRBJ2-3; D not certain. Germline V gene data show CDR1 as MNHEY and CDR2 as SVGAGI. The CDR3 sequence is 13 residues long. The CDR3 DNA follows: TGTGCCAGCAGGTACTCTACCGCAGATACGCAGTATTTT. Residues: CASRYSTADTQYF.

The chain combines TRBV20-1 with TRBJ1-5; TRBD1 agrees at 8 bases. The trim removed 6 bases at V and 2 bases at J, leaving 9 bases unmatched. The length of the CDR3 is 15 residues. Germline V gene lookup returns CDR1 DFQATT and CDR2 SNEGSKA (reference sequence). The CDR3 protein is CSAQSTGGGNQPQHF. The CDR3 nucleotides read TGCAGTGCACAAAGTACAGGGGGGGGCAATCAGCCCCAGCATTTT.

This clonotype appeared a few times. The rearrangement links TRBV12-3 or TRBV12-4 to TRBJ1-6; 8 bases match TRBD1. The CDR3 length is 14 residues. With 6 bases clipped from V and 11 bases from J, the junction kept 9 bases outside the gene matches. CDR3 loop: CASSPNQGATPLHF. In DNA, the CDR3 is TGTGCCAGCAGCCCAAACCAGGGGGCTACACCCCTCCACTTT.

The V gene is TRBV6-5, the J gene TRBJ2-7; tentative D call: TRBD1 (6 bases). V was clipped by 3 bases and J by 6 bases, with 9 bases between them. The CDR3 is 12 amino acids. Germline-derived CDR1 and CDR2 are MNHEY and SVGAGI. The CDR3 loop is CASSYRGIEQYF. CDR3 in DNA: TGTGCCAGCAGTTATAGGGGGATCGAGCAGTACTTC.

V usage is TRBV20-1 and J usage is TRBJ1-6; 7 bases are shared with TRBD1. The length of the CDR3 is 13 residues. Germline V gives CDR1 DFQATT, CDR2 SNEGSKA (reference sequence). DNA of the CDR3: TGCAGCTACGGGACAGACTATAATTCACCCCTCCACTTT. Encoded protein: CSYGTDYNSPLHF.

This clonotype showed up just once. This chain joins TRBV21-1 and TRBJ2-7; TRBD2 is the table's D call, not checked against the DNA. TRBV21-1 is reported as a pseudogene. The CDR3 runs to 14 residues. CDR3 sequence reads: CASRGLAPSYEQYF. The CDR3 bases are TGTGCCAGCAGAGGACTAGCACCCTCCTACGAGCAGTACTTC.

J is TRBJ2-3 and V is TRBV28; perhaps TRBD2 as D (6 bases). Germline V gene lookup returns CDR1 MDHEN and CDR2 SYDVKM. V was shortened by 2 bases and J by 4 bases, with 16 bases between the two germline ends. The CDR3 totals 16 residues. CDR3 DNA: TGTGCCAGCAGTTTACGAGAACTAGCAGGGCCAGATACGCAGTATTTT. Translation: CASSLRELAGPDTQYF.

This sequence joins TRBV7-6 and TRBJ1-1; 8 bases fit TRBD1. This CDR3 region has 16 residues. The junction had 12 bases not matched to a gene; V was cut back by 6 bases and J by 3 bases. CDR1 is SGHVS and CDR2 is FNYEAQ in the germline V gene. The CDR3 loop reads CASRPPGGRTHTEAFF. The CDR3 DNA reads as TGTGCCAGCAGACCACCAGGGGGCCGGACTCACACTGAAGCTTTCTTT.

The chain joins TRBV20-1 to TRBJ2-1; D call uncertain. Deletions cut 6 bases from V and 4 bases from J, with 13 bases between. The germline gives CDR1 DFQATT, CDR2 SNEGSKA (reference sequence). The CDR3 is made up of 13 amino acids. The chain's CDR3 is CSAPLPPYNEQFF. CDR3 in DNA: TGCAGTGCACCGCTCCCTCCGTACAATGAGCAGTTCTTC.

The chain has TRBV7-2 and TRBJ2-2; D is unclear. The CDR3 length is 15 residues. Germline assignment: CDR1 SGHTA and CDR2 FQGNSA. V was cut by 1 base and J by 5 bases, with 11 bases left in between. The CDR3, as DNA: TGTGCCAGCAGCTTAGTCGCTCGGTGGACCGGGGAGCTGTTTTTT. As protein: CASSLVARWTGELFF.

V and J are TRBV5-1 and TRBJ1-1; no reliable D call. Germline V gives CDR1 SGHRS, CDR2 YFSETQ. The CDR3 is 14 amino acids. Deletions cut 0 bases from V and 8 bases from J, with 14 bases between. The CDR3 nucleotides read TGCGCCAGCAGCTTGGTCGGATCACCTGAAGAAGCTTTCTTT. It yields the protein CASSLVGSPEEAFF.

This clonotype was observed a handful of times. V is TRBV7-2 and J is TRBJ2-7, with D unclear. Between the trimmed V and J ends, which lost 4 bases and 0 bases, there was a span of 10 bases. The length of the CDR3 is 14 residues. CDR1 SGHTA and CDR2 FQGNSA come from the germline V gene. CDR3 bases: TGTGCCAGCAGCTCCCGACGAAGCTCCTACGAGCAGTACTTC. Protein sequence: CASSSRRSSYEQYF.

V and J are TRBV21-1 and TRBJ1-1; TRBD1 was called by the table and not checked on the DNA. TRBV21-1 is termed a pseudogene. This CDR3 contains 16 residues. CDR3 region: CASSKATGGADTEAFF. The CDR3 DNA reads TGTGCCAGCAGCAAAGCAACAGGGGGCGCCGACACTGAAGCTTTCTTT.

A few counts support this clonotype. The chain uses TRBV7-3 and TRBJ2-7; 9 bases align to TRBD1. The germline V gene has CDR1 SGHTA and CDR2 FQGTGA. The V gene end was trimmed by 4 bases and the J gene end by 3 bases; junction bases not matched to a gene: 10. This CDR3 is built from 16 residues. This CDR3 is CASSSSPGQGIYEQYF. The CDR3 DNA sequence: TGTGCCAGCAGCTCGTCACCGGGACAGGGTATCTACGAGCAGTACTTC. Filled out from reference TRBV7-3 and TRBJ2-7, the complete variable domain reads GAGVSQTPSNKVTEKGKYVELRCDPISGHTALYWYRQSLGQGPEFLIYFQGTGAADDSGLPNDRFFAVRPEGSVSTLKIQRTERGDSAVYLCASSSSPGQGIYEQYFGPGTRLTVT.

This sequence joins TRBV6-1 and TRBJ1-5, with D hard to call. The CDR3 totals 13 residues. V lost 2 bases and J 5 bases, leaving 7 bases between the germline ends. The germline CDR1 and CDR2 sequences are MNHNS and SASEGT. CDR3 nucleotide sequence: TGTGCCAGCAGTGAAACACTTGATCAGCCCCAGCATTTT. Protein sequence: CASSETLDQPQHF.

The chain carries TRBV28 and TRBJ1-5; D may be TRBD1 (5 bases). Germline V gene data show CDR1 as MDHEN and CDR2 as SYDVKM. V was shortened by 11 bases and J by 9 bases, with 26 bases between the two germline ends. The CDR3 loop spans 15 amino acids. This CDR3 is CAGSARGRGIGPQHF. The CDR3 DNA sequence: TGTGCCGGATCCGCCCGAGGTCGGGGGATAGGGCCCCAGCATTTT.

The V call is TRBV20-1, the J call TRBJ2-3, with a possible D match to TRBD1 (5 bases). V lost 2 bases and J 3 bases, leaving 15 bases between the germline ends. Germline CDR1 is DFQATT and CDR2 is SNEGSKA (reference sequence). The CDR3 runs to 15 residues. The DNA of the CDR3 is TGCAGTGCTAGAACCTCAGGGCGGCTAACAGATACGCAGTATTTT. It codes for CSARTSGRLTDTQYF.

The CDR3 reads CSAPTRAQETQYF. The CDR3 bases are TGCAGTGCCCCAACTAGGGCACAAGAGACCCAGTACTTC. V gene TRBV20-1 combines with J gene TRBJ2-5, with D possibly being TRBD2 (5 bases). The germline CDR1 and CDR2 sequences are DFQATT and SNEGSKA (reference sequence). CDR3 length: 13 amino acids. V shed 6 bases and J shed 2 bases, with 13 bases lying between them.

This sequence joins TRBV7-9 and TRBJ1-4; D is perhaps TRBD1 (5 bases). V dropped 1 base and J dropped 8 bases, with 11 bases sitting between them. The germline gives CDR1 SEHNR, CDR2 FQNEAQ (reference sequence). The CDR3 sequence is 14 residues long. Here the CDR3 reads CASSLVGTSEKLFF. The CDR3 coding sequence is TGTGCCAGCAGCTTAGTTGGGACGTCCGAAAAACTGTTTTTT.

This clonotype turned up a few times. V is TRBV20-1 and J is TRBJ1-4; tentatively, D is TRBD1 (6 bases). The germline gives CDR1 DFQATT, CDR2 SNEGSKA (reference sequence). This CDR3 is built from 12 residues. V lost 4 bases, J lost 7 bases, and 10 bases lay in between. The CDR3 sequence: CSAMGGGEKLFF. The CDR3 region has the DNA TGCAGTGCTATGGGGGGCGGTGAAAAACTGTTTTTT.

This clonotype came up once. The chain joins TRBV20-1 to TRBJ2-1; TRBD2 agrees at 10 bases. The J segment lost 6 bases and the V segment lost 2 bases, leaving 1 base of the junction unmatched. CDR3 length: 13 residues. Germline loops: CDR1 DFQATT, CDR2 SNEGSKA (reference sequence). The chain's CDR3 is CSARTSGTNEQFF. DNA for the CDR3: TGCAGTGCTAGAACTAGCGGGACCAATGAGCAGTTCTTC.

This clonotype was seen a few times. This sequence joins TRBV7-2 and TRBJ2-3, with D hard to call. V lost 1 base, J lost 3 bases, and 11 bases lay in between. This CDR3 contains 15 residues. The germline gives CDR1 SGHTA, CDR2 FQGNSA. The CDR3 loop reads CASSLDGKWTDTQYF. DNA of the CDR3: TGTGCCAGCAGCTTAGATGGGAAATGGACAGATACGCAGTATTTT.